These T cell receptor beta chains were read from a single sample in a study of T cells in Graves' hyperthyroidism and ophthalmopathy. TCRdb recomputed calls from the multiplex PCR reads with MiXCR, one row per CDR3 protein. The table lists around 300,000 distinct CDR3 sequences, roughly 14% of them singletons. The sequenced sample consisted of blood. These TCRs come from a woman in her 30s with Graves' hyperthyroidism that later progressed to Graves' ophthalmopathy. Both conserved end residues are part of each CDR3. The D gene is left open where the match is weak. Size values are once, few and many counts, or a class for expanded clones, and some rows have none.

cdr3_nt cdr3_aa clone_size d_call j_call v_call
TGCGCCAGCAGCCCGGGACAGGGGAGTTTGAACTACGAGCAGTACTTC CASSPGQGSLNYEQYF NA TRBD1 TRBJ2-7 TRBV4-1
TGTGCCAGCAGAGGGGGCCGTACTGAAGCTTTCTTT CASRGGRTEAFF NA TRBD1 TRBJ1-1 TRBV6-1
TGTGCCAGCAGTTTAACCGGCCCAAACTACGAGCAGTACTTC CASSLTGPNYEQYF many NA TRBJ2-7 TRBV12-3/TRBV12-4
TGTGCCAGCAGTTTACGACGGGTCGAGCAGTACTTC CASSLRRVEQYF many NA TRBJ2-7 TRBV27
TGTGCCAGTAGGGGACGGAACAATGAGCAGTTCTTC CASRGRNNEQFF NA NA TRBJ2-1 TRBV19
TGTGCCAGCAGTTTAACAGGGCTTGGCTATGGCTACACCTTC CASSLTGLGYGYTF many NA TRBJ1-2 TRBV27
TGTGCCAGCAGCGATACAGGGGGCTCCTACAATGAGCAGTTCTTC CASSDTGGSYNEQFF many TRBD1 TRBJ2-1 TRBV28
TGTGCCAGCAGTAAGATTGGGGCCGATGAGCAGTTCTTC CASSKIGADEQFF many NA TRBJ2-1 TRBV6-1
TGTGCCAGCAGCGCAGACAGGGGGGATTACGAGCAGTACTTC CASSADRGDYEQYF many TRBD1 TRBJ2-7 TRBV5-5
TGTGCCAGCAGCCAAGGGGAATACGAGCAGTACTTC CASSQGEYEQYF many NA TRBJ2-7 TRBV3-1
TGTGCCAGCAGTTACGAGAGGAGGACAGGGAACTCACCCCTCCACTTT CASSYERRTGNSPLHF NA TRBD1 TRBJ1-6 TRBV6-6